The entry that follows covers one TCR beta chain sequence. What it binds is unknown. The CDR3 regions of TCR beta were amplified from RNA transcripts. Using the HTBI primer set, a first-round RT-PCR was run on the TCR CDR3. TCRdb re-analysed the multiplex PCR reads in MiXCR, keeping a single row per CDR3 protein. The sample shows some 510,000 distinct CDR3 sequences, 20% of them seen only once. The entry originates in a study of T cells in Graves' hyperthyroidism and ophthalmopathy. Study results and limitations: Most thyroid clonotypes with frequency above 0.001 were detected in blood.

In patients aged 18 to 65, hyperthyroidism was newly diagnosed, with duration under 2 months. Patients having uncontrolled infection, another autoimmune disease, pregnancy or lactation were not included. The CDR3 consists of 14 residues. Germline V gives CDR1 SGHVS, CDR2 FQNEAQ. V lost 3 bases and J lost 2, with 11 bases in between. This clonotype was sampled from a man between 18 and 35 years old with Graves' hyperthyroidism. Material: blood. V gene TRBV7-8 combines with J gene TRBJ2-7; tentative D call: TRBD1 (6 bases). Here the CDR3 DNA reads TGTGCCAGCAGCTTCAGGGACACGGCCTACGAGCAGTACTTC. This codes for CASSFRDTAYEQYF.